The 14 T cell receptor beta chains given below trace back to one sample, sequenced in a study of T-cell memory formation after mild COVID-19. TCRdb independently ran MiXCR on the 5' RACE reads; one entry per CDR3 protein. The sample shows 150,000 to 200,000 distinct CDR3 sequences, about 14% of them seen only once. The specimen sequenced was PBMCs or a T cell subset sorted from them (not recorded which). These receptor sequences come from an adult woman who had mild COVID-19 (a few samples of this study predate the infection). Cell type and time point are not known.

The chain employs TRBV7-6 and TRBJ2-3; D possibly uses TRBD1 or TRBD2 (6 bases each). The CDR3 has 13 amino acids. V was pared by 10 bases and J by 3 bases, with 14 bases between. Per germline, CDR1 SGHVS and CDR2 FNYEAQ. DNA of the CDR3: TGTGCCACCGGGGGCCCCATGACAGATACGCAGTATTTT. Protein product: CATGGPMTDTQYF.

The J gene is TRBJ2-1, the V gene TRBV10-3; 8 positions agree with TRBD2. V shed 0 bases and J 5 bases; nucleotides not matched to a gene: 6. Looked up from germline, CDR1 is ENHRY and CDR2 is SYGVKD. This CDR3 is built from 16 residues. The CDR3 reads CAISESWSGSHNEQFF. For the CDR3, the DNA is TGTGCCATCAGTGAGTCGTGGAGCGGGAGCCACAATGAGCAGTTCTTC.

This clonotype was counted only a few times. The genes are TRBV12-3 or TRBV12-4 and TRBJ1-6, with 8 bases fitting TRBD1. This CDR3 is 14 amino acids long. V lost 3 bases and J lost 10; bases outside the gene matches: 5. As DNA, the CDR3 is TGTGCCAGCAGTTTTCTACAGGGGGGCTCACCCCTCCACTTT. This encodes CASSFLQGGSPLHF.

CDR3 nucleotide sequence: TGCAGTGCTAGAGATCTGCACTTTTCTAGCACAGATACGCAGTATTTT. Its translation: CSARDLHFSSTDTQYF. This chain connects TRBV20-1 to TRBJ2-3, with unresolved D. CDR1 is DFQATT, CDR2 SNEGSKA, per germline (reference sequence). V dropped 0 bases and J dropped 0 bases, with 13 bases sitting between them. The CDR3 loop spans 16 amino acids.

The chain has TRBV5-1 and TRBJ2-3; 15 nucleotides line up with TRBD2. Germline-derived CDR1 and CDR2 are SGHRS and YFSETQ. The CDR3 sequence is 17 residues long. V dropped 4 bases and J dropped 6; count of bases not matched to a gene: 9. CDR3 in amino acids: CASSTRTSGGALDTQYF. In DNA, the CDR3 is TGCGCCAGCAGCACGCGGACTAGCGGGGGGGCCTTGGATACGCAGTATTTT. Complete variable domain (other parts from reference TRBV5-1 and TRBJ2-3): KAGVTQTPRYLIKTRGQQVTLSCSPISGHRSVSWYQQTPGQGLQFLFEYFSETQRNKGNFPGRFSGRQFSNSRSEMNVSTLELGDSALYLCASSTRTSGGALDTQYFGPGTRLTVL.

V gene TRBV5-1 combines with J gene TRBJ2-3; possible D gene TRBD1, 5 bases. CDR1 and CDR2 (germline): SGHRS, YFSETQ. The CDR3 is 13 amino acids. V was trimmed by 7 bases and J by 0 bases, leaving 9 bases between them. CDR3 sequence (DNA): TGCGCCAGCGGACACCCCAGCACAGATACGCAGTATTTT. Protein sequence: CASGHPSTDTQYF.

This clonotype was detected a few times. In DNA form, the CDR3 reads TGTGCCAGCAGCTTAAGGGGGGTAGAGTTGAGCTCCTACAATGAGCAGTTCTTC. The encoded protein is CASSLRGVELSSYNEQFF. The chain employs TRBV7-6 and TRBJ2-1; the D call may be TRBD1 or TRBD2 (6 bases each). Germline CDR1 and CDR2: SGHVS and FNYEAQ. Trimming took 2 bases from V and 0 from J, leaving 17 bases between them. The CDR3 covers 18 residues. Combining the CDR3 with reference TRBV7-6 and TRBJ2-1 gives the whole variable domain GAGVSQSPRYKVTKRGQDVALRCDPISGHVSLYWYRQALGQGPEFLTYFNYEAQQDKSGLPNDRFSAERPEGSISTLTIQRTEQRDSAMYRCASSLRGVELSSYNEQFFGPGTRLTVL.

This clonotype came up many times. V and J are TRBV5-1 and TRBJ2-1; D unclear. CDR3 length: 14 residues. Trimming took off 0 bases at V and 7 bases at J, with 11 bases between the two ends. The germline V gene encodes CDR1 SGHRS and CDR2 YFSETQ. CDR3 sequence reads: CASSLGASQNEQFF. CDR3 nucleotides: TGCGCCAGCAGCTTGGGGGCTAGTCAGAATGAGCAGTTCTTC.

This chain connects TRBV7-6 to TRBJ2-7, with unresolved D. Looked up from germline, CDR1 is SGHVS and CDR2 is FNYEAQ. V lost 5 bases, J lost 5 bases, and 13 bases lay in between. The CDR3 spans 13 residues. The CDR3 protein is CASSPEAVHEQYF. DNA for the CDR3: TGTGCCAGCAGCCCAGAGGCGGTTCACGAGCAGTACTTC.

This clonotype was found a few times. V gene TRBV6-2 or TRBV6-3 combines with J gene TRBJ2-3; unclear D gene. The CDR3 totals 16 residues. Trimming removed 2 bases from V and 0 bases from J, with 12 bases in between. The germline gives CDR1 MNHEY, CDR2 SVGEGT. This CDR3 is CASSYGAPQSTDTQYF. As DNA, the CDR3 is TGTGCCAGCAGTTACGGTGCGCCACAAAGCACAGATACGCAGTATTTT.

The V and J genes are TRBV15 and TRBJ2-7; D may be TRBD1 or TRBD2 (5 bases each). Germline CDR1 and CDR2: LNHNV and YYDKDF (reference sequence). The V gene lost 4 bases and the J gene lost 5 bases, with 15 bases spanning the gap. This CDR3 has 14 amino acids. The CDR3 nucleotides read TGTGCCACCAGCAAAAGTCGGGGCGTCCACGAGCAGTACTTC. Amino acids: CATSKSRGVHEQYF.

V is TRBV6-6 and J is TRBJ2-3, with D possibly TRBD2 on 5 matching bases. The CDR3 loop spans 18 amino acids. Germline V gene data show CDR1 as MNHNY and CDR2 as SVGAGI (reference sequence). The V gene lost 4 bases and the J gene lost 0 bases, with 20 bases spanning the gap. The CDR3, as DNA: TGTGCCAGCAGTTTCAACCCGGGGATCCTCTCTAGCACAGATACGCAGTATTTT. Translated, it gives CASSFNPGILSSTDTQYF.

A few counts support this clonotype. The rearrangement links TRBV2 to TRBJ1-2, with D possibly being TRBD1 (5 bases). In germline, CDR1 is SNHLY, CDR2 FYNNEI. The V end was cut by 4 bases, the J end by 6 bases, with 12 bases between. The CDR3 extends over 13 amino acids. CDR3: CASSAGDPDGYTF. CDR3 DNA sequence: TGTGCCAGCAGTGCGGGGGATCCGGATGGCTACACCTTC.

This clonotype has a handful of counts. V gene TRBV4-2 combines with J gene TRBJ2-1, with D unresolved. The germline V gene has CDR1 LGHNA and CDR2 YNFKEQ. V dropped 0 bases and J dropped 9 bases, with 15 bases sitting between them. The CDR3 is made up of 15 amino acids. CDR3 protein: CASSQDRGLGGEQFF. As DNA, the CDR3 is TGTGCCAGCAGCCAAGATAGAGGATTGGGTGGTGAGCAGTTCTTC.